This T cell receptor beta chain was observed in a study of blood T cell repertoires in COVID-19. Study details: Spain, Italy and the United States supplied samples that represented acute and convalescent COVID-19. PBMCs, B-cell-depleted T cells, or T cells provided the cDNA or gDNA that made up the material.

Clones were sequenced by immunoSEQ multiplex PCR, and TCRdb holds only the in-frame ones, with some missing. The sample consists of 150,000 or so clones, about 87% of them appearing once. In germline, CDR1 is SGHRS, CDR2 YFSETQ. V dropped 0 bases and J dropped 7 bases, with 7 bases sitting between them. This CDR3 has 13 amino acids. V is TRBV5-1 and J is TRBJ2-2, with D maybe TRBD1 (5 bases). Sequenced sample: peripheral blood. The sequence derives from an elderly man with acute or convalescent COVID-19. DNA of the CDR3: TGCGCCAGCAGCTTGGAGGGGTACGGGGAGCTGTTTTTT. The encoded protein is CASSLEGYGELFF.